This T cell receptor (beta chain) emerged from a study of blood T cell repertoires in COVID-19. At the level of the study: From T cells, B-cell-depleted T cells, or PBMCs came the material, which was cDNA or gDNA.

The method was immunoSEQ multiplex PCR; TCRdb's version includes in-frame clones alone and lacks a portion of them. Among about 87,000 clones listed, more than 85% were seen once. This clone appeared a single time. The V segment lost 8 bases and the J segment 2 bases; nucleotides outside the gene matches: 6. The CDR3 sequence is 13 residues long. Germline lookup yields CDR1 MGHDK and CDR2 SYGVNS. The sequencing sample was made of peripheral blood. This TCR came from a middle-aged man with acute or convalescent COVID-19. V usage is TRBV25-1 and J usage is TRBJ2-7; TRBD1 matches 7 bases. CDR3 nucleotides: TGTGCCAGCGGCGAACAGGGGCCCTACGAGCAGTACTTC. Protein product: CASGEQGPYEQYF.